These 10 T cell receptor beta chains were all obtained from the same sample, sequenced in a study of CD8 T cells in ankylosing spondylitis. Via MiXCR, TCRdb re-called the 5' RACE reads, giving one row per CDR3 protein. Altogether about 360,000 distinct CDR3 sequences are present, around 20% being singletons, with the ten largest covering about an eighth. The sequenced sample was blood, either unsorted or a sorted T cell fraction (not recorded which). All receptors derive from a male donor with ankylosing spondylitis or in good health (not recorded which).

This sequence joins TRBV29-1 and TRBJ2-6, with no clear D. The germline CDR1 and CDR2 sequences are SQVTM and ANQGSEA. The CDR3 sequence is 14 residues long. V shed 6 bases and J shed 1 base, with 10 bases lying between them. CDR3 in amino acids: CSVRTESGANVLTF. Written as DNA, the CDR3 is TGCAGCGTCCGGACCGAGTCTGGGGCCAACGTCCTGACTTTC.

In its sample, this clonotype was seen a few times. J is TRBJ1-5 and V is TRBV2; possible D gene TRBD1, 6 bases. Per germline, CDR1 SNHLY and CDR2 FYNNEI. The V gene lost 5 bases and the J gene lost 4 bases, with 12 bases spanning the gap. The CDR3 runs to 14 residues. The CDR3 loop reads CASSPRDINQPQHF. In nucleotides, the CDR3 is TGTGCCAGCAGTCCTAGGGACATTAATCAGCCCCAGCATTTT.

The chain recombines TRBV27 with TRBJ2-1; D may be TRBD1 (6 bases). The length of the CDR3 is 13 residues. The V gene's germline CDR1 is MNHEY and CDR2 SMNVEV (reference sequence). The V end was cut by 6 bases, the J end by 4 bases, with 10 bases between. CDR3 bases: TGTGCCAGCAGACTAACAGGGTACAATGAGCAGTTCTTC. Translated: CASRLTGYNEQFF.

The rearrangement joins TRBV28 to TRBJ2-7, with 7 bases that match TRBD1. J gave up 4 bases and V 7 bases, and 10 bases lay outside the gene matches. CDR3 length equals 14 residues. Per germline, CDR1 MDHEN and CDR2 SYDVKM. The CDR3 DNA reads as TGTGCCAGCAACAGAGGGACAGACTTTTACGAGCAGTACTTC. Its protein is CASNRGTDFYEQYF.

The V call is TRBV12-3 or TRBV12-4, the J call TRBJ1-2; TRBD1 might be the D (6 bases). This CDR3 is 14 amino acids long. The ends were cut back, 1 base at V and 4 bases at J, with 10 bases in the middle. The CDR3 spells CASSLGTALYGYTF. The CDR3 region has the DNA TGTGCCAGCAGTTTAGGGACAGCGCTCTATGGCTACACCTTC.

The gene calls are TRBV12-3 or TRBV12-4 and TRBJ2-3; 7 bases are a match to TRBD2. Unmatched junction bases numbered 11, after V lost 6 bases and J lost 2 bases. The CDR3 is made up of 16 amino acids. CDR3 region: CASSPKWRGTTDTQYF. In DNA form, the CDR3 reads TGTGCCAGCAGCCCGAAATGGCGGGGGACCACAGATACGCAGTATTTT.

The DNA for the CDR3 is TGTGCCAGCAGCGCTACACAGGGTTACTACGAGCAGTACTTC. Its protein product is CASSATQGYYEQYF. V is TRBV7-9 and J is TRBJ2-7; a possible D gene is TRBD1 (6 bases). The CDR3 consists of 14 residues. Trimming pared 5 bases from V and 3 bases from J, leaving 14 bases between. The germline gives CDR1 SEHNR, CDR2 FQNEAQ (reference sequence).

The chain joins TRBV9 to TRBJ2-3; the match to TRBD1 covers 7 bases. CDR1 is SGDLS and CDR2 is YYNGEE in the germline V gene. V lost 4 bases to trimming and J lost 0 bases; unmatched junction nucleotides: 5. The length of the CDR3 is 15 residues. CDR3 sequence (DNA): TGTGCCAGCAGCTCCTGGGGACAGAGCACAGATACGCAGTATTTT. It specifies CASSSWGQSTDTQYF.

This chain joins TRBV5-5 and TRBJ2-7; 8 nucleotides line up with TRBD1. With V trimmed by 7 bases and J by 1 base, 1 base remained unmatched. Germline V lookup: CDR1 SGHKS, CDR2 YYEKEE (reference sequence). CDR3 size: 12 residues. CDR3 sequence (DNA): TGTGCCAGCTGGACAGGGTCCTACGAGCAGTACTTC. As protein: CASWTGSYEQYF. The full variable domain, completed using reference TRBV5-5 and TRBJ2-7, is DAGVTQSPTHLIKTRGQQVTLRCSPISGHKSVSWYQQVLGQGPQFIFQYYEKEERGRGNFPDRFSARQFPNYSSELNVNALLLGDSALYLCASWTGSYEQYFGPGTRLTVT.

J is TRBJ2-2 and V is TRBV9; 7 bases map to TRBD1. This CDR3 contains 15 residues. The germline V gene encodes CDR1 SGDLS and CDR2 YYNGEE. The J segment lost 3 bases and the V segment lost 0 bases, leaving 2 bases of the junction unmatched. The CDR3 here is CASSVETGYTGELFF. The CDR3 nucleotides are TGTGCCAGCAGCGTAGAGACAGGGTACACCGGGGAGCTGTTTTTT. Full variable domain (outside the CDR3, taken from reference TRBV9 and TRBJ2-2): DSGVTQTPKHLITATGQRVTLRCSPRSGDLSVYWYQQSLDQGLQFLIQYYNGEERAKGNILERFSAQQFPDLHSELNLSSLELGDSALYFCASSVETGYTGELFFGEGSRLTVL.